These 8 T cell receptor beta chains originate from one sample sequenced in a study of shared clonotypes between healthy human individuals (dated by TCRdb to between 2020 and 2021). Receptors were amplified or captured by the immunoSEQ multiplex PCR assay. TCRdb limited this immuneACCESS table to in-frame rearrangements with V and J called. A share of clones is missing; checked studies link under half to unresolved V genes, and the rest is unexplained. In all, the sample holds some 1.4 million clones, and roughly 95% of those were seen once. The top ten constitute over 1% of the sample. Sequenced input: naive CD4+ T cells sorted from blood. The cell subset or site label of this sample denotes: CD45RA+ positively selected. Source of these receptors: a man between 25 and 39 years old in good health.

The J gene is TRBJ2-5, the V gene TRBV6-5; 9 nucleotides align to TRBD2. CDR1 and CDR2 from the germline V gene are MNHEY and SVGAGI. V trimming: 7 bases; J trimming: 1 base; junction bases outside the gene matches: 7. This CDR3 has 15 residues. The CDR3 sequence is CASTATSGGQETQYF. The CDR3 nucleotides are TGTGCCAGCACCGCGACTAGCGGTGGCCAAGAGACCCAGTACTTC.

The chain is built from TRBV6-6 and TRBJ2-5, with D unclear. The germline V gene has CDR1 MNHNY and CDR2 SVGAGI (reference sequence). The CDR3 runs 14 residues. The V gene lost 4 bases and the J gene lost 2 bases, with 11 bases spanning the gap. The CDR3 DNA reads TGTGCCAGCAGTTGGTTGGGCGGTCAAGAGACCCAGTACTTC. Protein: CASSWLGGQETQYF.

The rearrangement joins TRBV2 to TRBJ2-6; D perhaps matches TRBD1 (5 bases). Between the trimmed V and J ends, which lost 8 bases and 2 bases, there was a span of 16 bases. CDR1 and CDR2 from the germline V gene are SNHLY and FYNNEI. CDR3 length: 16 residues. CDR3: CASDLGAYTGANVLTF. The CDR3 region has the DNA TGTGCCAGCGACCTAGGGGCGTACACTGGGGCCAACGTCCTGACTTTC.

The chain couples TRBV6-6 to TRBJ2-7; D unresolved. Germline V lookup: CDR1 MNHNY, CDR2 SVGAGI (reference sequence). V was shortened by 6 bases and J by 0 bases, with 6 bases between the two germline ends. CDR3 length: 12 amino acids. The CDR3 spells CASRHDSYEQYF. CDR3 nucleotides: TGTGCCAGCAGACACGACTCCTACGAGCAGTACTTC.

The chain carries TRBV7-9 and TRBJ2-3; 7 bases map to TRBD2. V lost 3 bases, J lost 6 bases, and 12 bases stayed unmatched. Germline V gene sequence: CDR1 SEHNR, CDR2 FQNEAQ (reference sequence). The CDR3 loop spans 16 amino acids. CDR3 DNA sequence: TGTGCCAGCAGCTTTGATGTAGCGGGTAGGTCGGATACGCAGTATTTT. Amino acid sequence: CASSFDVAGRSDTQYF.

This chain joins TRBV4-1 and TRBJ2-6; D possibly corresponds to TRBD1 (5 bases). In germline, CDR1 is MGHRA, CDR2 YSYEKL. V was shortened by 2 bases and J by 0 bases, with 11 bases between the two germline ends. The CDR3 contains 17 residues. Here the CDR3 DNA reads TGCGCCAGCAGCCAAACGGAACAGGTCTCTGGGGCCAACGTCCTGACTTTC. Translation gives CASSQTEQVSGANVLTF.

The chain uses TRBV19 and TRBJ2-1; D may correspond to TRBD1 or TRBD2 (5 bases each). The CDR3 covers 14 residues. Germline assignment: CDR1 LNHDA and CDR2 SQIVND (reference sequence). Trimming removed 6 bases at V and 5 bases at J, with 14 bases between. The chain's CDR3 is CASRDGTQNNEQFF. As DNA, the CDR3 is TGTGCCAGTAGAGACGGGACCCAGAACAATGAGCAGTTCTTC.

The rearrangement joins TRBV19 to TRBJ2-3, with TRBD2 as a possible D gene (6 bases). Looked up from germline, CDR1 is LNHDA and CDR2 is SQIVND (reference sequence). This CDR3 has 15 residues. V was shortened by 5 bases and J by 0 bases, with 12 bases between the two germline ends. CDR3 residues: CASSRDSLSTDTQYF. The CDR3 nucleotides read TGTGCCAGTAGTCGGGACTCCTTAAGCACAGATACGCAGTATTTT. Together with reference TRBV19 and TRBJ2-3, the CDR3 gives the full variable domain: DGGITQSPKYLFRKEGQNVTLSCEQNLNHDAMYWYRQDPGQGLRLIYYSQIVNDFQKGDIAEGYSVSREKKESFPLTVTSAQKNPTAFYLCASSRDSLSTDTQYFGPGTRLTVL.